This T cell receptor beta chain was sequenced during a study of T cell repertoires in cytomegalovirus infection. This clonotype has a handful of counts. Its specificity is unknown. The V gene's germline CDR1 is LNHNV and CDR2 YYDKDF (reference sequence). With V trimmed by 5 bases and J by 3 bases, 2 bases remained unmatched. CDR3 length: 15 residues. TCRdb used MiXCR to reprocess the reads, holding one entry per CDR3 protein. The sample has some 940,000 distinct CDR3 sequences; roughly 30% are singletons. The rearrangement uses TRBV15 and TRBJ2-5, with 14 bases fitting TRBD2. Sequencing used cultured CD8+ T cells from PBMCs, obtained from culture after CMV antigen stimulation. This receptor was obtained from a human donor in good health (CMV status not recorded). Some clones in this sample may be carry-over from other donors' samples. The CDR3 loop is CATSPGLAGEETQYF. CDR3 in DNA: TGTGCCACCAGCCCGGGACTAGCGGGGGAAGAGACCCAGTACTTC.